One and the same sample provided the 18 T cell receptor beta chains below, sequenced in a study of vaccination and CD4 T cells after COVID-19. The treatment: roughly ten-day PBMC culture with coronavirus spike peptide pools or control peptides (ViraFEST assay). An unexposed donor provided the CD4+ T cells, which were collected before the COVID-19 pandemic (2011-2018). The study sequenced cultured CD4+ T cell DNA using the Oncomine TCR Beta short-read assay. One entry per CDR3 protein, called by TCRdb with MiXCR from the PCR reads. The table lists thousands of distinct CDR3 sequences, approximately 55% of them singletons. Their specific antigens are unknown. Sequencing input: CD4+ T cells from blood, cultured in vitro. Receptor source: a human donor in good health.

This clonotype was recorded a few times. The rearrangement links TRBV24-1 to TRBJ1-6; TRBD1 might be the D (5 bases). The CDR3 has 14 residues. Per the germline V gene, CDR1 is KGHDR and CDR2 is SFDVKD. Trimming took 5 bases from V and 7 from J, leaving 11 bases between them. The CDR3 region is CATSGGARNSPLHF. In DNA form, the CDR3 reads TGTGCCACCAGTGGTGGGGCGAGGAATTCACCCCTCCACTTT.

V usage is TRBV6-6 and J usage is TRBJ1-6, with D perhaps TRBD1 (5 bases). Trimming removed 10 bases at V and 7 bases at J, with 17 bases between. This CDR3 has 14 amino acids. The V gene's germline CDR1 is MNHNY and CDR2 SVGAGI (reference sequence). The chain's CDR3 is CATRSGPSNSPLHF. Written as DNA, the CDR3 is TGTGCCACCAGATCGGGACCGTCGAATTCACCCCTCCACTTT.

J is TRBJ1-4 and V is TRBV20-1; the D gene is possibly TRBD1 (5 bases). Germline V CDR1 and CDR2: DFQATT, SNEGSKA (reference sequence). Trimming pared 2 bases from V and 6 bases from J, leaving 13 bases between. This CDR3 contains 14 residues. CDR3 sequence reads: CSARQGLADEKLFF. In nucleotides, the CDR3 is TGCAGTGCTAGACAGGGCCTGGCGGATGAAAAACTGTTTTTT.

This clonotype was counted only a few times. V gene TRBV19 combines with J gene TRBJ2-2; 9 positions agree with TRBD1. Looked up from germline, CDR1 is LNHDA and CDR2 is SQIVND (reference sequence). Losses at the gene ends were 6 bases for V and 5 bases for J; bases not matched to a gene: 4. CDR3 length: 14 residues. This CDR3 reads CASSWDRATGELFF. The CDR3 nucleotides are TGTGCCAGTAGCTGGGACAGGGCTACCGGGGAGCTGTTTTTT.

The chain combines TRBV29-1 with TRBJ2-3; D perhaps matches TRBD1 (6 bases). The CDR3 sequence is 15 residues long. Trimming cost V 5 bases and J 3 bases, with 18 bases left between them. Germline CDR1 reads SQVTM; CDR2 reads ANQGSEA. The CDR3 spells CSVSTAGRGTDTQYF. CDR3 nucleotide sequence: TGCAGCGTTTCAACTGCGGGCAGGGGTACAGATACGCAGTATTTT.

Only a few counts were recorded for this clonotype. This chain connects TRBV7-2 to TRBJ2-5; 11 positions match TRBD2. This CDR3 spans 15 amino acids. Unmatched junction bases numbered 2, after V lost 1 base and J lost 4 bases. Germline values: CDR1 SGHTA, CDR2 FQGNSA. The CDR3: CASSLVSGGAETQYF. The CDR3 DNA follows: TGTGCCAGCAGCTTAGTTAGCGGGGGGGCAGAGACCCAGTACTTC.

The sample holds a few counts of this clonotype. The chain employs TRBV24-1 and TRBJ1-2; D uncertain. The CDR3 runs to 14 residues. V lost 7 bases and J lost 2, with 13 bases in between. The germline V gene has CDR1 KGHDR and CDR2 SFDVKD. This chain's CDR3 is CATSPTSRNYGYTF. The CDR3 nucleotides read TGTGCCACCAGCCCGACGAGCCGCAACTATGGCTACACCTTC.

A few counts support this clonotype. V is TRBV20-1 and J is TRBJ1-2; unclear D gene. The V and J ends lost 1 base and 3 bases respectively, with 3 bases between them. The CDR3 contains 11 residues. CDR1 is DFQATT and CDR2 is SNEGSKA in the germline V gene (reference sequence). The CDR3 nucleotides read TGCAGTGCTAGAGTGGACTATGGCTACACCTTC. Translated, it gives CSARVDYGYTF.

V gene TRBV5-4 combines with J gene TRBJ1-1; tentative D call: TRBD1 (6 bases). The germline V gene has CDR1 SGHNT and CDR2 YYREEE (reference sequence). Trimming stripped 4 bases from V and 4 bases from J, with 17 bases between. The CDR3 covers 15 residues. This CDR3 is CASSTNRVMGTEAFF. The CDR3, as DNA: TGTGCCAGCAGCACGAACAGGGTTATGGGCACTGAAGCTTTCTTT.

This clonotype ranks as large. The CDR3 DNA reads as TGTGCCAGCAGCTCCATCGGGGGGCAGGGGGGATTGAGTACGGGCACCGGGGAGCTGTTTTTT. Its translation is CASSSIGGQGGLSTGTGELFF. The rearrangement links TRBV7-3 to TRBJ2-2; D is possibly TRBD1 or TRBD2 (7 bases each). CDR3 length equals 21 residues. V was cut by 4 bases and J by 4 bases, with 31 bases left in between. Germline V gene data show CDR1 as SGHTA and CDR2 as FQGTGA.

The chain's CDR3 is CASRERQGVTQPQHF. In DNA form, the CDR3 reads TGTGCCAGCAGAGAAAGACAGGGGGTGACTCAGCCCCAGCATTTT. This chain links TRBV6-1 with TRBJ1-5; 9 nucleotides match TRBD1. The germline gives CDR1 MNHNS, CDR2 SASEGT. The CDR3 is 15 amino acids. J gave up 6 bases and V 6 bases, and 9 bases lay outside the gene matches.

The chain is built from TRBV12-3 or TRBV12-4 and TRBJ1-1; tentative D call: TRBD1 (5 bases). This CDR3 spans 15 amino acids. The V gene lost 2 bases and the J gene lost 4 bases, with 14 bases spanning the gap. CDR3 DNA: TGTGCCAGCAGTTTATTTGGGACGGGAGGCACTGAAGCTTTCTTT. This translates into CASSLFGTGGTEAFF.

This clonotype was picked up a small number of times. The J gene is TRBJ2-2, the V gene TRBV7-9; D remains ambiguous. The V gene's germline CDR1 is SEHNR and CDR2 FQNEAQ (reference sequence). The CDR3 extends over 12 amino acids. V dropped 5 bases and J dropped 6 bases, with 7 bases sitting between them. The CDR3, as DNA: TGTGCCAGCAGCATAAGCGCCGGGGAGCTGTTTTTT. Protein product: CASSISAGELFF.

This chain connects TRBV6-5 to TRBJ1-1, with D unclear. Germline CDR1 MNHEY, CDR2 SVGAGI. This CDR3 spans 14 amino acids. V lost 0 bases, J lost 5 bases, and 10 bases lay in between. CDR3 in DNA: TGTGCCAGCAGTTACTCAAGGTTCGGGACTGAAGCTTTCTTT. It yields the protein CASSYSRFGTEAFF.

The chain carries TRBV7-2 and TRBJ1-2; TRBD1 matches 7 bases. The CDR3 length is 14 residues. Germline V gene sequence: CDR1 SGHTA, CDR2 FQGNSA. V was pared by 4 bases and J by 4 bases, with 6 bases of the junction left unmatched. CDR3 in amino acids: CASSSFGQVYGYTF. The CDR3 DNA is TGTGCCAGCAGCTCTTTTGGACAGGTCTATGGCTACACCTTC. Supplemented by reference TRBV7-2 and TRBJ1-2, the full variable domain reads GAGVSQSPSNKVTEKGKDVELRCDPISGHTALYWYRQSLGQGLEFLIYFQGNSAPDKSGLPSDRFSAERTGGSVSTLTIQRTQQEDSAVYLCASSSFGQVYGYTFGSGTRLTVV.

This clonotype was detected only a few times. The chain has TRBV7-6 and TRBJ2-3, with TRBD1 as a possible D gene (5 bases). The V gene lost 4 bases and the J gene lost 11 bases, with 28 bases spanning the gap. CDR3 length: 17 residues. Germline CDR1 and CDR2: SGHVS and FNYEAQ. The CDR3: CASSSVVRAALGVQQYF. CDR3 nucleotide sequence: TGTGCCAGCAGCTCGGTCGTCAGGGCCGCCTTAGGGGTCCAGCAGTATTTT.

The CDR3: CASSLDWRSHEQYF. The CDR3 coding sequence is TGTGCCAGCAGCTTAGACTGGAGGTCCCACGAGCAGTACTTC. V is TRBV7-9 and J is TRBJ2-7, with D tentatively TRBD2 (5 bases). This CDR3 has 14 residues. V was clipped by 1 base and J by 5 bases, with 12 bases between them. Germline V gene sequence: CDR1 SEHNR, CDR2 FQNEAQ (reference sequence).

This chain uses TRBV20-1 with TRBJ1-1; no clear D. The CDR3 loop spans 13 amino acids. Germline V gives CDR1 DFQATT, CDR2 SNEGSKA (reference sequence). Trimming pared 2 bases from V and 8 bases from J, leaving 15 bases between. The CDR3 nucleotides read TGCAGTGCTAGACCCGGCAGGACTCCCGAAGCTTTCTTT. Its protein is CSARPGRTPEAFF.